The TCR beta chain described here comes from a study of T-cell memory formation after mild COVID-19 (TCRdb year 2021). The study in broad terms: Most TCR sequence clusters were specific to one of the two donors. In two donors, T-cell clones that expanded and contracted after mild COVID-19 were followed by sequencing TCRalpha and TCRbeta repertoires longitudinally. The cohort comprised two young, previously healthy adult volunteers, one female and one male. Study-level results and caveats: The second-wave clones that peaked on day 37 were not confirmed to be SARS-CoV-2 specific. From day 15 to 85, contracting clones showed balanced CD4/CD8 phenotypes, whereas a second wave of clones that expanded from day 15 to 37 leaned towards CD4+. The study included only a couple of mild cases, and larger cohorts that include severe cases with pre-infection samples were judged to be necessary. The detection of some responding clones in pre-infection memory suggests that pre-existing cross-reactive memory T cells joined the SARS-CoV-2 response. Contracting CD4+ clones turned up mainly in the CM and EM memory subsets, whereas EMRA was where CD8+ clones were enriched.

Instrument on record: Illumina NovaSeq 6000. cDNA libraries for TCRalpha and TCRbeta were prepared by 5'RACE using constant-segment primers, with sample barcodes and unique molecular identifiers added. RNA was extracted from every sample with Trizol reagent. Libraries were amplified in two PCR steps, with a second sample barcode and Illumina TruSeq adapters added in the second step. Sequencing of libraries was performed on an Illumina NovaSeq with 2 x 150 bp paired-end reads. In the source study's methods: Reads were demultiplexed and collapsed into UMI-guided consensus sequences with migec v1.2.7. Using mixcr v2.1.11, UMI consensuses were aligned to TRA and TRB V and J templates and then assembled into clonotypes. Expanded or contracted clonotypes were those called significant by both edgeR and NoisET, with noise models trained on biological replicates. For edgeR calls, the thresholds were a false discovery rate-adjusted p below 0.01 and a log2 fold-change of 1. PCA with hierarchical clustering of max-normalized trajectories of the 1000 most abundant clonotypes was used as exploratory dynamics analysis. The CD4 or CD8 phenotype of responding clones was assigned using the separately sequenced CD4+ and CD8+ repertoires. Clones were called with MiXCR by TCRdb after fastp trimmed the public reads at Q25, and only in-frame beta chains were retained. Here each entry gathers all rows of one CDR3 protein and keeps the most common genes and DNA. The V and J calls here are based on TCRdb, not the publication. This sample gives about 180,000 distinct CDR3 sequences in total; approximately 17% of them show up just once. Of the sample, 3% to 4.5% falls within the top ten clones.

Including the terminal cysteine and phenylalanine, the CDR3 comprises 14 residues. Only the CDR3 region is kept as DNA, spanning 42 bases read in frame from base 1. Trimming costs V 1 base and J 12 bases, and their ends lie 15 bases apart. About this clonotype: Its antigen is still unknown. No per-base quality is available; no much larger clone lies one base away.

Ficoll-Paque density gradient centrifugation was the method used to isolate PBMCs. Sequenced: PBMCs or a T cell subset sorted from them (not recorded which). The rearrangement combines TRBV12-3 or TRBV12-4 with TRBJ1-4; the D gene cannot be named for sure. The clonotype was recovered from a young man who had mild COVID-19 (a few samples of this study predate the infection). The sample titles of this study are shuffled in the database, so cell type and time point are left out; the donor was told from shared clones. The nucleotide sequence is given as TGTGCCAGCAGTTTAGGGGCCCCAGGTATAGAACTGTTTTTT. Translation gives CASSLGAPGIELFF.